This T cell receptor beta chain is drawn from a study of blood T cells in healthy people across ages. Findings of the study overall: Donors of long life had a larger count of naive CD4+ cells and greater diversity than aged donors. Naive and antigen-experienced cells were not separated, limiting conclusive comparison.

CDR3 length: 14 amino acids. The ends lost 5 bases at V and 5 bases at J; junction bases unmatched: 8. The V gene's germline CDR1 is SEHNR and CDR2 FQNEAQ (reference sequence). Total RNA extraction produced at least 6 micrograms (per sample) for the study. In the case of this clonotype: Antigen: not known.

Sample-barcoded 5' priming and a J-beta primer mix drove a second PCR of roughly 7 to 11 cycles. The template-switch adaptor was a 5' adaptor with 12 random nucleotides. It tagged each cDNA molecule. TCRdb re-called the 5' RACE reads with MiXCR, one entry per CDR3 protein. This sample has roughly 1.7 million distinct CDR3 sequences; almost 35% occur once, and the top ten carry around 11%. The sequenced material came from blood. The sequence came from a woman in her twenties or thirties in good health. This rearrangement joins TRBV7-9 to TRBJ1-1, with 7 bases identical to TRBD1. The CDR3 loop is CASSRGGLVTEAFF. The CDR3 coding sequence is TGTGCCAGCAGCCGAGGGGGCTTGGTTACTGAAGCTTTCTTT.